The T cell receptor (beta chain) under discussion was sequenced for a study of long-term antiretroviral therapy in people with HIV. Trimming shortened V by 4 bases and J by 6 bases, and 12 bases separated the two germline ends. Germline loops: CDR1 ENHRY, CDR2 SYGVKD. The CDR3 totals 13 residues. Researchers report immunoSEQ v3.0 was run at survey level. The assay was immunoSEQ multiplex PCR, and TCRdb's table has in-frame clones only and misses some. The sample has about 30,000 clones, about 94% seen once; the top ten hold less than 3.5%. The sample was unsorted PBMCs, taken 7.3 to 7.5 years after starting antiretroviral therapy. The gene calls are TRBV10-3 and TRBJ1-2, with a tentative D call TRBD1 (6 bases). The origin of this receptor is a man aged 45-65 years with HIV. The CDR3 protein is CAISVSQGNGYTF. In DNA, the CDR3 is TGTGCCATCAGTGTCTCACAGGGTAATGGCTACACCTTC.